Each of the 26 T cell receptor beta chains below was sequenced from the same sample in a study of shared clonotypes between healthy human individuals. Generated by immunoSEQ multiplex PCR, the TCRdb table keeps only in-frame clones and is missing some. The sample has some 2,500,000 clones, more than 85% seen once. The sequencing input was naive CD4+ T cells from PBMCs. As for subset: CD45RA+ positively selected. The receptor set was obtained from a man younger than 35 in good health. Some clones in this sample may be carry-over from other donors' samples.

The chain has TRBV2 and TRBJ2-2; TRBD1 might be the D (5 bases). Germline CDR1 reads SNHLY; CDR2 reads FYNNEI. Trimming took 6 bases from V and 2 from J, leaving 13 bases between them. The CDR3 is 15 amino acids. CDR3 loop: CASRGLGRNTGELFF. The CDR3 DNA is TGTGCCAGCAGGGGGCTAGGGCGTAACACCGGGGAGCTGTTTTTT.

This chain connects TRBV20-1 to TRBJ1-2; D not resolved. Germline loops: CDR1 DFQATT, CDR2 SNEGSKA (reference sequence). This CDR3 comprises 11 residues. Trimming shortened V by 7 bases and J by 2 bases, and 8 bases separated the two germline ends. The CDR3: CSGSLNYGYTF. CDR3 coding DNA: TGCAGTGGCAGTTTAAACTATGGCTACACCTTC.

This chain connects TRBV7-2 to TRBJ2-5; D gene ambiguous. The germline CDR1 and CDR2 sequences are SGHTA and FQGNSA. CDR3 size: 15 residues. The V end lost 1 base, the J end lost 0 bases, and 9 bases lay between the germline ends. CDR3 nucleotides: TGTGCCAGCAGCTTAGGGTCAGCGAACCAAGAGACCCAGTACTTC. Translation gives CASSLGSANQETQYF.

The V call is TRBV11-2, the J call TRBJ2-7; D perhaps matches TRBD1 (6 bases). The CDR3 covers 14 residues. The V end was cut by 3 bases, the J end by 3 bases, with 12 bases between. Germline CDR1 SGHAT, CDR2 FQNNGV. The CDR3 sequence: CASSFTGLGYEQYF. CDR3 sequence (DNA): TGTGCCAGCAGCTTTACAGGGCTCGGCTACGAGCAGTACTTC. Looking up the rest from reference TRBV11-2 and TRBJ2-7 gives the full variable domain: EAGVAQSPRYKIIEKRQSVAFWCNPISGHATLYWYQQILGQGPKLLIQFQNNGVVDDSQLPKDRFSAERLKGVDSTLKIQPAKLEDSAVYLCASSFTGLGYEQYFGPGTRLTVT.

CDR3 region: CASRPELSGANVLTF. Written as DNA, the CDR3 is TGTGCCAGCAGGCCCGAGTTATCTGGGGCCAACGTCCTGACTTTC. The chain is built from TRBV5-4 and TRBJ2-6; D uncertain. Trimming shortened V by 5 bases and J by 1 base, and 10 bases separated the two germline ends. The V gene's germline CDR1 is SGHNT and CDR2 YYREEE (reference sequence). The CDR3 is 15 amino acids.

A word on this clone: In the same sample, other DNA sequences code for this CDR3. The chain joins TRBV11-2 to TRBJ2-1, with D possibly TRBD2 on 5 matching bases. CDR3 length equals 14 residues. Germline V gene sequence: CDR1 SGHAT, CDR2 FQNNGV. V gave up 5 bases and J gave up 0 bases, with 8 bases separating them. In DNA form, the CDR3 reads TGTGCCAGCAGCCGAGCGGTCTCCTACAATGAGCAGTTCTTC. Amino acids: CASSRAVSYNEQFF.

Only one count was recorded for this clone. The CDR3 DNA is TGCAGCGTTGCGGAGGGAGTGAGAGATACGCAGTATTTT. It encodes CSVAEGVRDTQYF. This chain connects TRBV29-1 to TRBJ2-3; weak D call: TRBD2 (6 bases). V lost 4 bases and J lost 5, with 13 bases in between. Germline CDR1 is SQVTM and CDR2 is ANQGSEA. The CDR3 is 13 residues long.

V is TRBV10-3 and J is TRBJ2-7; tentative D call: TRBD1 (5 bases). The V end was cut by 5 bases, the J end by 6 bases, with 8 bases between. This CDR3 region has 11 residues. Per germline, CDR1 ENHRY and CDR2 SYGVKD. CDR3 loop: CAISFDSEQYF. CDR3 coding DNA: TGTGCCATCAGTTTCGACAGCGAGCAGTACTTC.

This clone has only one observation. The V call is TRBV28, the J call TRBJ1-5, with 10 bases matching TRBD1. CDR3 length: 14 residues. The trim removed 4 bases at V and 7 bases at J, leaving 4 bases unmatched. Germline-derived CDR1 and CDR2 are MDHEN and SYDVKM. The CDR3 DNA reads TGTGCCAGCAGTTCCAGACAGGGGGCCCAGCCCCAGCATTTT. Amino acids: CASSSRQGAQPQHF.

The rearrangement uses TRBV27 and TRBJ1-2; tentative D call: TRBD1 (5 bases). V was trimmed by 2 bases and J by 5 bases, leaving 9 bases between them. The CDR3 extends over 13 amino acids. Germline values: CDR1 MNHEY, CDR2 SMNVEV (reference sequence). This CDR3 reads CASSLKGTYGYTF. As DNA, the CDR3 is TGTGCCAGCAGTTTAAAAGGGACTTATGGCTACACCTTC.

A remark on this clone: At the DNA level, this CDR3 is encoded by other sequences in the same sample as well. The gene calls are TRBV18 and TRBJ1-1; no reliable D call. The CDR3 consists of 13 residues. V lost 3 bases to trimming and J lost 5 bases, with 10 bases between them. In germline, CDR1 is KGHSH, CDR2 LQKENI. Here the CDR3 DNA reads TGTGCCAGCTCACCTCCCGGACGGACTGAAGCTTTCTTT. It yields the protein CASSPPGRTEAFF.

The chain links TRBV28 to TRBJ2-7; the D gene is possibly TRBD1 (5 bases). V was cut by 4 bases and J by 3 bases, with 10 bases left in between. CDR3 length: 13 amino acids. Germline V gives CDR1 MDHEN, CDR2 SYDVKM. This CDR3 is CASSWQGNYEQYF. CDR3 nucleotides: TGTGCCAGCAGTTGGCAGGGAAACTACGAGCAGTACTTC.

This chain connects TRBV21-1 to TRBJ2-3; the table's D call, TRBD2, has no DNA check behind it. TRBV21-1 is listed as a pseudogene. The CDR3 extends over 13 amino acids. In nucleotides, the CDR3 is TGTGCCAGCATCCGGGGGAGCGCAGATACGCAGTATTTT. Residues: CASIRGSADTQYF.

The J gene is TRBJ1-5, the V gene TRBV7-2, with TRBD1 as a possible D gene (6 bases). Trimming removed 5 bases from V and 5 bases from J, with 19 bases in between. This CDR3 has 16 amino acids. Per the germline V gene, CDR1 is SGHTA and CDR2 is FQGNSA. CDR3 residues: CASSTEGGGRDQPQHF. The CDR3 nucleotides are TGTGCCAGCAGCACCGAAGGGGGTGGGAGGGATCAGCCCCAGCATTTT.

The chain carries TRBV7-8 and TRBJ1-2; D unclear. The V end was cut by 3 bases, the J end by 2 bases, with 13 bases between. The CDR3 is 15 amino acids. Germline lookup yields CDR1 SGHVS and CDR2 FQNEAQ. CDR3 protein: CASSLVPGLNYGYTF. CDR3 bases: TGTGCCAGCAGCTTGGTCCCGGGTCTGAACTATGGCTACACCTTC.

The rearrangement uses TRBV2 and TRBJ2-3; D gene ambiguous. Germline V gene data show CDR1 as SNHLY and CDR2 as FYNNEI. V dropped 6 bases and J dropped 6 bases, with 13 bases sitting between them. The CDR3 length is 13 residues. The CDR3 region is CASRENLGDTQYF. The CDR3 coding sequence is TGTGCCAGCAGAGAGAACCTCGGGGATACGCAGTATTTT. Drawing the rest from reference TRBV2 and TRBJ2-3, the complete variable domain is EPEVTQTPSHQVTQMGQEVILRCVPISNHLYFYWYRQILGQKVEFLVSFYNNEISEKSEIFDDQFSVERPDGSNFTLKIRSTKLEDSAMYFCASRENLGDTQYFGPGTRLTVL.

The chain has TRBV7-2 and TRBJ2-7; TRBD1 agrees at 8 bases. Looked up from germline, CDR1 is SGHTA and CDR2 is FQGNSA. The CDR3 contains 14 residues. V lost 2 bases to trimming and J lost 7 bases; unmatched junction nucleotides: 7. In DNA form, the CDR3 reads TGTGCCAGCAGCTTACACAGGGGGTCTGAAGAGCAGTACTTC. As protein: CASSLHRGSEEQYF. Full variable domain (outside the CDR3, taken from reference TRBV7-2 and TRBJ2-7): GAGVSQSPSNKVTEKGKDVELRCDPISGHTALYWYRQSLGQGLEFLIYFQGNSAPDKSGLPSDRFSAERTGGSVSTLTIQRTQQEDSAVYLCASSLHRGSEEQYFGPGTRLTVT.

The DNA of the CDR3 is TGCGCCAGCAGCCTCTACTGGGGTCCTCGCTACAATGAGCAGTTCTTC. Translation gives CASSLYWGPRYNEQFF. This sequence joins TRBV5-1 and TRBJ2-1; no definite D call. V dropped 4 bases and J dropped 3 bases, with 17 bases sitting between them. The CDR3 length is 16 residues. CDR1 and CDR2 (germline): SGHRS, YFSETQ.

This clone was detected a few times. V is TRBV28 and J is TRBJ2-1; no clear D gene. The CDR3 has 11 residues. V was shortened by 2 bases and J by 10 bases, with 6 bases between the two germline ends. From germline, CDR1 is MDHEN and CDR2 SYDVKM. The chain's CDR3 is CASSLTREQFF. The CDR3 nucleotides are TGTGCCAGCAGTTTAACGAGGGAGCAGTTCTTC.

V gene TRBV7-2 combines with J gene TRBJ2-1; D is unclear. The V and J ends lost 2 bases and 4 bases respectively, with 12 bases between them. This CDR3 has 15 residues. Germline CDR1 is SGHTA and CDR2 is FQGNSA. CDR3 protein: CASSLLGSMYNEQFF. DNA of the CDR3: TGTGCCAGCAGCTTATTGGGTTCGATGTACAATGAGCAGTTCTTC.

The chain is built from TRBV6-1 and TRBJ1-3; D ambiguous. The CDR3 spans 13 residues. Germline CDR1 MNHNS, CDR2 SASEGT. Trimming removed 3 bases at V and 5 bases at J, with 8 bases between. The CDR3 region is CASSEWTRNTIYF. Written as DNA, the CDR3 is TGTGCCAGCAGTGAGTGGACTCGAAACACCATATATTTT.

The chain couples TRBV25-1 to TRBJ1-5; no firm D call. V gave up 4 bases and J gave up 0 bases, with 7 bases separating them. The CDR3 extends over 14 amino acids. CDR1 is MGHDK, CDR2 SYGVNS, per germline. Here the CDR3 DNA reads TGTGCCAGCAGTGGACCTACTAGCAATCAGCCCCAGCATTTT. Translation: CASSGPTSNQPQHF.

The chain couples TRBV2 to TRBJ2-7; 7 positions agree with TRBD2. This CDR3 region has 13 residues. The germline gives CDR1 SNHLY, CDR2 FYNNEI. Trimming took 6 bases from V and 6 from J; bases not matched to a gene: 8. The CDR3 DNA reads TGTGCCAGCAGCCCCTGGGGGGGAGGCGAGCAGTACTTC. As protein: CASSPWGGGEQYF.

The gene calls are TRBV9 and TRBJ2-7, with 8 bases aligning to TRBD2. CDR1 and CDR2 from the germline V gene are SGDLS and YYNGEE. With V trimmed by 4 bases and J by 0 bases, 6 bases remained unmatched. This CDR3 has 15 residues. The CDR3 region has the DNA TGTGCCAGCAGCCGTAGCGGGACAATCTCCTACGAGCAGTACTTC. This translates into CASSRSGTISYEQYF.

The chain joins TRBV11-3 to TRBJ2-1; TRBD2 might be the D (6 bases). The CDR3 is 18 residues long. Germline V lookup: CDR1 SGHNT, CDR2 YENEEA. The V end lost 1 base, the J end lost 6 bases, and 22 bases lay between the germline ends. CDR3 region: CASSLGFVPGEAANEQFF. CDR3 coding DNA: TGTGCCAGCAGCTTAGGATTCGTACCGGGAGAGGCGGCCAATGAGCAGTTCTTC.

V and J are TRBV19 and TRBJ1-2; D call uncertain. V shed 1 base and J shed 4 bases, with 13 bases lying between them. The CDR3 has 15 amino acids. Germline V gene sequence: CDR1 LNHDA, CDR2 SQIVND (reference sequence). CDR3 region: CASSIAPSAFYGYTF. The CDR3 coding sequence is TGTGCCAGTAGTATAGCCCCGTCGGCCTTCTATGGCTACACCTTC.